This T cell receptor (beta chain) was identified during a study of CD8 T cells in ankylosing spondylitis. General study findings and limits: A TCR beta motif of seven or eight highly homologous variants appeared characteristic of ankylosing spondylitis blood. Earlier literature documents some of the motif variants in reactive arthritis synovial fluid and blood.

This clonotype showed up many times. Its antigen is unidentified. The TCR beta libraries were generated through quantitative 5'-RACE incorporating molecular barcodes. TCRdb reprocessed the 5' RACE reads with MiXCR, giving one entry per CDR3 protein. The sample has about 30,000 distinct CDR3 sequences; less than 5.5% are singletons. Sequenced input: blood, either unsorted or a sorted T cell fraction (not recorded which). This receptor was obtained from a female donor with ankylosing spondylitis or in good health (not recorded which).

CDR3 nucleotide sequence: TGTGCCAGCAGCGTAGGACCTAGCGGGAGTGTCTACGAGCAGTACTTC. It specifies CASSVGPSGSVYEQYF. The V gene is TRBV9, the J gene TRBJ2-7; 10 nucleotides align to TRBD2. The CDR3 runs 16 residues. Germline CDR1 and CDR2: SGDLS and YYNGEE. J was trimmed by 3 bases and V by 0 bases; bases with no gene match: 6. Filled out from reference TRBV9 and TRBJ2-7, the complete variable domain reads DSGVTQTPKHLITATGQRVTLRCSPRSGDLSVYWYQQSLDQGLQFLIQYYNGEERAKGNILERFSAQQFPDLHSELNLSSLELGDSALYFCASSVGPSGSVYEQYFGPGTRLTVT.